A single sample gave rise to the 25 T cell receptor beta chains below, sequenced in a study of OX40 agonist ivuxolimab in advanced cancers. Assay used: immunoSEQ multiplex PCR; TCRdb lists only in-frame clones, some missing. The sample holds more than 80,000 clones, approximately 94% seen once. This specimen consisted of CD4+ or CD8+ T cells sorted from blood, obtained in a trial of the OX40 agonist ivuxolimab. All receptors come from an adult with an advanced solid tumor such as melanoma, head and neck, liver or kidney cancer.

The count of this clone is one. The V call is TRBV2, the J call TRBJ2-7; D possibly corresponds to TRBD1 (7 bases). V was shortened by 2 bases and J by 2 bases, with 10 bases between the two germline ends. The CDR3 runs 14 residues. Germline V gene data show CDR1 as SNHLY and CDR2 as FYNNEI. The CDR3 DNA reads TGTGCCAGCAGTGAACCCAGGGGGGCCTACGAGCAGTACTTC. The encoded protein is CASSEPRGAYEQYF.

CDR3 DNA sequence: TGTGCCAGCAGTTACCCAACTAGCGGGGGGTACGAGCAGTACTTC. This translates into CASSYPTSGGYEQYF. The gene calls are TRBV6-5 and TRBJ2-7, with 12 bases that match TRBD2. With V trimmed by 2 bases and J by 4 bases, 3 bases remained unmatched. This CDR3 is 15 amino acids long. Germline V gene data show CDR1 as MNHEY and CDR2 as SVGAGI.

The J gene is TRBJ2-1, the V gene TRBV6-6; D unresolved. V was clipped by 0 bases and J by 9 bases, with 3 bases between them. Germline lookup yields CDR1 MNHNY and CDR2 SVGAGI (reference sequence). The CDR3 spans 11 residues. The CDR3 here is CASSYSSEQFF. CDR3 coding DNA: TGTGCCAGCAGTTACTCGAGTGAGCAGTTCTTC.

The rearrangement links TRBV27 to TRBJ1-5; D not resolved. The V end was cut by 5 bases, the J end by 5 bases, with 10 bases between. The germline gives CDR1 MNHEY, CDR2 SMNVEV (reference sequence). This CDR3 has 13 residues. CDR3 DNA: TGTGCCAGCAGTCCTTTATCATATCAGCCCCAGCATTTT. The encoded protein is CASSPLSYQPQHF.

V gene TRBV15 combines with J gene TRBJ1-1; possible D gene TRBD1, 5 bases. The CDR3 contains 15 residues. Germline assignment: CDR1 LNHNV and CDR2 YYDKDF (reference sequence). V shed 3 bases and J shed 4 bases, with 15 bases lying between them. The DNA of the CDR3 is TGTGCCACCAGCAGCCCCGTGGGGGGGATCACTGAAGCTTTCTTT. Translated: CATSSPVGGITEAFF.

The chain employs TRBV4-1 and TRBJ2-7; TRBD2 agrees at 9 bases. The CDR3 runs 14 residues. The ends lost 7 bases at V and 0 bases at J; junction bases unmatched: 4. Germline CDR1 reads MGHRA; CDR2 reads YSYEKL. CDR3 loop: CASTLREGSYEQYF. In nucleotides, the CDR3 is TGCGCCAGCACCTTGCGGGAGGGCTCCTACGAGCAGTACTTC.

The V gene is TRBV28, the J gene TRBJ2-1; 13 positions agree with TRBD2. Germline CDR1 reads MDHEN; CDR2 reads SYDVKM. The CDR3 has 14 residues. V dropped 7 bases and J dropped 7; count of bases not matched to a gene: 4. The CDR3 nucleotides read TGTGCCAGCATGGGGACTAGCGGGGATAATGAGCAGTTCTTC. This encodes CASMGTSGDNEQFF.

The V call is TRBV9, the J call TRBJ1-1; D is ambiguous. Trimming left V 3 bases short and J 5 bases short, with 14 bases between. This CDR3 is 14 amino acids long. Germline CDR1 SGDLS, CDR2 YYNGEE. CDR3 bases: TGTGCCAGCAGCGACGGCAGAGGGTTTACTGAAGCTTTCTTT. This encodes CASSDGRGFTEAFF.

This chain joins TRBV10-1 and TRBJ2-7; the D is unclear. CDR1 is WNHNN, CDR2 SYGVQD, per germline (reference sequence). CDR3 length: 12 residues. Trimming removed 0 bases at V and 6 bases at J, with 6 bases between. CDR3 protein: CASSESSSEQYF. CDR3 in DNA: TGCGCCAGCAGTGAGTCGAGTTCCGAGCAGTACTTC.

The rearrangement uses TRBV27 and TRBJ2-7; no definite D call. Trimming shortened V by 2 bases and J by 5 bases, and 4 bases separated the two germline ends. CDR1 and CDR2 (germline): MNHEY, SMNVEV (reference sequence). The CDR3 is made up of 11 amino acids. The CDR3 protein is CASSLGHEQYF. For the CDR3, the DNA is TGTGCCAGCAGTTTAGGCCACGAGCAGTACTTC.

The V gene is TRBV29-1, the J gene TRBJ2-7, with D perhaps TRBD1 (6 bases). Germline values: CDR1 SQVTM, CDR2 ANQGSEA. The CDR3 runs to 12 residues. Trimming cost V 7 bases and J 6 bases, with 16 bases left between them. CDR3 bases: TGCAGCGGGGTGACAGGCCAAGGCGAGCAGTACTTC. Amino acids: CSGVTGQGEQYF.

CDR3 in amino acids: CAISEEVRASYGYTF. The CDR3 nucleotides are TGTGCCATCAGTGAAGAGGTCAGGGCATCCTATGGCTACACCTTC. The V gene is TRBV10-3, the J gene TRBJ1-2, with TRBD1 as a possible D gene (5 bases). From germline, CDR1 is ENHRY and CDR2 SYGVKD. V dropped 3 bases and J dropped 4 bases, with 15 bases sitting between them. This CDR3 comprises 15 residues.

CDR3 in DNA: TGCGCCAGCAGCCAAGCGGCTAGCGGGAGGAATGAGCAGTTCTTC. Protein sequence: CASSQAASGRNEQFF. This chain uses TRBV4-1 with TRBJ2-1; 11 bases are a match to TRBD2. Germline loops: CDR1 MGHRA, CDR2 YSYEKL. There are 15 residues in the CDR3. J gave up 7 bases and V 1 base, and 3 bases lay outside the gene matches.

This sequence joins TRBV27 and TRBJ2-7; 12 bases align to TRBD2. Germline loops: CDR1 MNHEY, CDR2 SMNVEV (reference sequence). V shed 4 bases, J shed 2 bases, and the junction held 3 bases outside the gene matches. The CDR3 is 15 amino acids. CDR3 nucleotides: TGTGCCAGCAGTTGGGCTAGCGGGAGGGCCTACGAGCAGTACTTC. Its translation is CASSWASGRAYEQYF.

V gene TRBV10-3 combines with J gene TRBJ1-6; the D gene is possibly TRBD1 (5 bases). Per the germline V gene, CDR1 is ENHRY and CDR2 is SYGVKD. Trimming removed 0 bases at V and 7 bases at J, with 13 bases between. The CDR3 is made up of 16 amino acids. The CDR3 sequence: CAISESKNRDNSPLHF. The CDR3 DNA reads TGTGCCATCAGTGAGTCGAAGAACCGGGACAATTCACCCCTCCACTTT.

V is TRBV27 and J is TRBJ1-2, with a weak D call TRBD1 (5 bases). The germline CDR1 and CDR2 sequences are MNHEY and SMNVEV (reference sequence). With 5 bases removed from V and 7 bases from J, the gap between germline ends came to 14 bases. This CDR3 contains 13 residues. CDR3 loop: CASSHRTTGGYTF. As DNA, the CDR3 is TGTGCCAGCAGTCACAGGACCACAGGTGGCTACACCTTC.

This clone came up once. The chain combines TRBV27 with TRBJ2-7; D is unresolved. In germline, CDR1 is MNHEY, CDR2 SMNVEV (reference sequence). The CDR3 length is 12 residues. V lost 8 bases and J 5 bases, leaving 13 bases between the germline ends. CDR3 in amino acids: CASGFGSHEQYF. The CDR3 DNA sequence: TGTGCCAGCGGATTTGGGTCCCACGAGCAGTACTTC.

The rearrangement uses TRBV30 and TRBJ2-3; 11 nucleotides align to TRBD1. V dropped 1 base and J dropped 3; count of bases not matched to a gene: 6. In germline, CDR1 is GTSNPN, CDR2 SVGIG (reference sequence). The CDR3 spans 16 residues. The CDR3 DNA reads as TGTGCCTGGAGTGCCGGGACAGGGGGTGAAACAGATACGCAGTATTTT. It yields the protein CAWSAGTGGETDTQYF.

The chain links TRBV28 to TRBJ1-1; D possibly corresponds to TRBD1 (6 bases). Germline assignment: CDR1 MDHEN and CDR2 SYDVKM. With 4 bases removed from V and 1 base from J, the gap between germline ends came to 10 bases. CDR3 length: 14 amino acids. CDR3 sequence (DNA): TGTGCCAGCAGTTCAGGACAGACGAACACTGAAGCTTTCTTT. As protein: CASSSGQTNTEAFF.

V gene TRBV28 combines with J gene TRBJ2-5; 7 bases match TRBD2. The CDR3 totals 16 residues. Unmatched junction bases numbered 8, after V lost 2 bases and J lost 2 bases. Germline V lookup: CDR1 MDHEN, CDR2 SYDVKM. CDR3 sequence reads: CASSLGLRGRQETQYF. CDR3 nucleotide sequence: TGTGCCAGCAGTTTAGGTTTGCGGGGGAGGCAAGAGACCCAGTACTTC.

The gene calls are TRBV11-2 and TRBJ2-2, with D unresolved. The CDR3 has 17 residues. Germline V gives CDR1 SGHAT, CDR2 FQNNGV. Trimming pared 1 base from V and 2 bases from J, leaving 14 bases between. The DNA for the CDR3 is TGTGCCAGCAGCTTAGCTTTACCGGGCATAAACACCGGGGAGCTGTTTTTT. It is translated as CASSLALPGINTGELFF.

This clone occurred once. The V call is TRBV4-1, the J call TRBJ2-1, with a possible D match to TRBD2 (6 bases). CDR1 and CDR2 from the germline V gene are MGHRA and YSYEKL. The CDR3 consists of 11 residues. The ends were cut back, 6 bases at V and 7 bases at J, with 7 bases in the middle. The CDR3, as DNA: TGCGCCAGCAGTCGGGGGAATGAGCAGTTCTTC. As protein: CASSRGNEQFF.

The J gene is TRBJ1-2, the V gene TRBV9; D remains unclear. The V and J ends lost 0 bases and 6 bases respectively, with 18 bases between them. Germline-derived CDR1 and CDR2 are SGDLS and YYNGEE. This CDR3 is 16 amino acids long. The CDR3 DNA follows: TGTGCCAGCAGCGTAGCTGCCGGTTCTCTTCGGGATGGCTACACCTTC. Encoded protein: CASSVAAGSLRDGYTF. Full variable domain (missing parts from reference TRBV9 and TRBJ1-2): DSGVTQTPKHLITATGQRVTLRCSPRSGDLSVYWYQQSLDQGLQFLIQYYNGEERAKGNILERFSAQQFPDLHSELNLSSLELGDSALYFCASSVAAGSLRDGYTFGSGTRLTVV.

The chain recombines TRBV6-1 with TRBJ2-1; no clear D gene. The CDR3 totals 10 residues. Germline-derived CDR1 and CDR2 are MNHNS and SASEGT. The V gene lost 9 bases and the J gene lost 1 base, with 1 base spanning the gap. As DNA, the CDR3 is TGTGCCAGTTCCTACAATGAGCAGTTCTTC. This translates into CASSYNEQFF.

This clone was picked up one time. The rearrangement uses TRBV10-3 and TRBJ1-2; D call uncertain. This CDR3 region has 15 residues. Trimming removed 4 bases at V and 4 bases at J, with 16 bases between. Germline assignment: CDR1 ENHRY and CDR2 SYGVKD. The CDR3: CAISGDGLEGYGYTF. CDR3 sequence (DNA): TGTGCCATCAGTGGCGATGGGCTCGAGGGCTATGGCTACACCTTC.